The 3 T cell receptor beta chains given below trace back to one sample, sequenced in a study of blood T cells in healthy people across ages. Using a J-beta primer mix together with a sample-barcoded 5' primer, a second PCR was run for about 6 to 12 cycles. One entry per CDR3 protein, called by TCRdb with MiXCR from the 5' RACE reads. This table holds around 1,500,000 distinct CDR3 sequences, roughly 45% found once. Material for sequencing was blood. The source of these receptors is a young woman in good health.

The chain has TRBV6-1 and TRBJ1-1, with D tentatively TRBD1 (5 bases). Looked up from germline, CDR1 is MNHNS and CDR2 is SASEGT. Between the trimmed V and J ends, which lost 6 bases and 8 bases, there was a span of 16 bases. The CDR3 sequence is 13 residues long. In nucleotides, the CDR3 is TGTGCCAGCAGCGTCAGGGAGGCAGAAGAAGCTTTCTTT. It translates to CASSVREAEEAFF.

This sequence joins TRBV7-3 and TRBJ2-7; 8 nucleotides align to TRBD2. The CDR3 loop spans 14 amino acids. The germline gives CDR1 SGHTA, CDR2 FQGTGA. J gave up 0 bases and V 5 bases, and 3 bases lay outside the gene matches. CDR3 sequence: CASSRSGDSYEQYF. The CDR3 nucleotides read TGTGCCAGCAGCCGTAGCGGGGACTCCTACGAGCAGTACTTC.

The genes are TRBV4-1 and TRBJ2-3, with D maybe TRBD2 (6 bases). Germline CDR1 is MGHRA and CDR2 is YSYEKL. Trimming pared 1 base from V and 1 base from J, leaving 9 bases between. The CDR3 is made up of 15 amino acids. CDR3 sequence reads: CASSQGLVGTDTQYF. CDR3 bases: TGCGCCAGCAGCCAAGGACTAGTTGGCACAGATACGCAGTATTTT.